This T cell receptor (beta chain) was documented in a study of shared clonotypes between healthy human individuals. About the research overall: Used for every donor were three CD4 naive, three CD4 memory, two CD8 naive and one CD8 memory plate. The study's findings and limits: Larger estimated richness was generally seen in naive subsets than in memory subsets. Rarefaction showed that sequencing of sorted subsets was incomplete (despite large depth).

The protocol was immunoSEQ multiplex PCR, while the TCRdb copy is restricted to in-frame clones and leaves out a portion. Among approximately 2,200,000 clones listed, approximately 94% were seen once. Naive CD8 cells lacked CD45RO, underwent positive selection for CCR7 and left out terminally differentiated effector memory CD45RA+ cells. All donors qualified as healthy HIV-negative adults and had experienced no recent acute infections or vaccinations. This clone was seen just once. No antigen is known for it. The CDR3 totals 15 residues. Germline V gives CDR1 SEHNR, CDR2 FQNEAQ (reference sequence). Trimming cost V 5 bases and J 5 bases, with 18 bases left between them.

This chain links TRBV7-9 with TRBJ2-5, with D perhaps matching TRBD1 (6 bases). Sequenced sample: naive CD8+ T cells from PBMCs. This TCR was sampled from a man younger than 35 in good health. Some clones in this sample may be carry-over from other donors' samples. This CDR3 reads CASSPKVQGPETQYF. In DNA, the CDR3 is TGTGCCAGCAGCCCAAAGGTGCAGGGGCCGGAGACCCAGTACTTC.